Sequencing of this TCR beta chain was carried out in a study of blood T cells in healthy people across ages. The authors ran a second PCR of roughly 6 to 12 cycles using a sample-barcoded 5' primer and a J-beta primer mix. One entry per CDR3 protein, called by TCRdb with MiXCR from the 5' RACE reads. Of some 900,000 distinct CDR3 sequences detected, around 48% appear once; the ten largest clones hold around an eighth. V lost 4 bases, J lost 0 bases, and 4 bases stayed unmatched. The CDR3 runs 17 residues. Germline assignment: CDR1 MNHEY and CDR2 SVGAGI. This chain connects TRBV6-5 to TRBJ2-3; TRBD2 matches at 13 bases. The origin of this receptor is a man younger than 45 in good health. The sample taken for sequencing was blood. CDR3 loop: CASSFRTSGGSTDTQYF. In nucleotides, the CDR3 is TGTGCCAGCAGTTTCCGGACTAGCGGGGGAAGCACAGATACGCAGTATTTT.